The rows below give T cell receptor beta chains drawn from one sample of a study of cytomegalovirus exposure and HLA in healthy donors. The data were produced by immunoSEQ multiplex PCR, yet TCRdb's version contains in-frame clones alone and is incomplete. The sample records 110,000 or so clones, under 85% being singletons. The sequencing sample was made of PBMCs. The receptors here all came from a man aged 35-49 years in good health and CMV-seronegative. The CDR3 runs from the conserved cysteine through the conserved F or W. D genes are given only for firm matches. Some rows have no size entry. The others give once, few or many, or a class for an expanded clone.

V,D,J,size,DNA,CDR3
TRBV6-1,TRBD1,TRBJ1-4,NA,TGTGCCATTGGGACAGGGATCGGTAATGAAAAACTGTTTTTT,CAIGTGIGNEKLFF
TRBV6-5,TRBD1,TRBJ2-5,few,TGTGCCAGCAGTTACGGGACAGGGGACGCAGAGACCCAGTACTTC,CASSYGTGDAETQYF
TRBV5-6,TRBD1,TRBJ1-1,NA,TGTGCCAGCAGCTTGGTAACAGGGGACACTGAAGCTTTCTTT,CASSLVTGDTEAFF
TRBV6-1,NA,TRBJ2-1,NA,TGTGCCAGCAGTGAACACCAGTTACTATACAATGAGCAGTTCTTC,CASSEHQLLYNEQFF
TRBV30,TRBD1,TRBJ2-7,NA,TGTGCCTGGAGGGGACAGGCCTCCTACGAGCAGTACTTC,CAWRGQASYEQYF
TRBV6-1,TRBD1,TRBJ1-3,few,TGTGCCAGCTGGACAGGAGTAAGCTCTGGAAACACCATATATTTT,CASWTGVSSGNTIYF
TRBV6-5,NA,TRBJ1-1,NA,TGTGCCAGCAGTTATGCCGGGGGATCGAACACTGAAGCTTTCTTT,CASSYAGGSNTEAFF
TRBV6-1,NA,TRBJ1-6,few,TGTGCCAGCAGTCCGGGACACGATAATTCACCCCTCCACTTT,CASSPGHDNSPLHF
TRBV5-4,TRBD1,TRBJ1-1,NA,TGTGCCAGCAGCTTCACAGGGGGCAACACTGAAGCTTTCTTT,CASSFTGGNTEAFF
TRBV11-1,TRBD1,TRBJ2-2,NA,TGTGCCAGCAGTTTCATGGCCGGGACAGAGAACACCGGGGAGCTGTTTTTT,CASSFMAGTENTGELFF
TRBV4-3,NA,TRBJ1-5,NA,TGCGCCAGCAGCCCGCAATGGAGGGCACCTAGCAATCAGCCCCAGCATTTT,CASSPQWRAPSNQPQHF
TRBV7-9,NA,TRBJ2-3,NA,TGTGCCAGCAGTTGGATTTCCCGAGGAGATACGCAGTATTTT,CASSWISRGDTQYF
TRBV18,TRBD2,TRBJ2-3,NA,TGTGCCAGCTCACCCGATAGCGGGGGCCACACAGATACGCAGTATTTT,CASSPDSGGHTDTQYF
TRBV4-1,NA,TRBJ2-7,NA,TGCGCCAGCAGCCGGAGCCCAAGGTCGGTAATCGGGGATACCTACGAGCAGTACTTC,CASSRSPRSVIGDTYEQYF
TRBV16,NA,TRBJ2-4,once,TGTGCCAGCAGCCCGGCACAGGGCCTAGCCAAAAACATTCAGTACTTC,CASSPAQGLAKNIQYF
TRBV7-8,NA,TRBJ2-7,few,TGTGCCAGCAGAACAATTGAATTAGAGCAGTACTTC,CASRTIELEQYF
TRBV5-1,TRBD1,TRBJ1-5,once,TGCGCCAGCCGGTGGACAGGGACTAATGGCGAGCCCCAGCATTTT,CASRWTGTNGEPQHF
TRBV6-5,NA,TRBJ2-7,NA,TGTGCCAGCAGTCTCGAGAATTTCTACGAGCAGTACTTC,CASSLENFYEQYF
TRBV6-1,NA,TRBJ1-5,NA,TGTGCCAGCCCCGGGGACACTTCGAATCAGCCCCAGCATTTT,CASPGDTSNQPQHF
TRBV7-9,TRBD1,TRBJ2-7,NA,TGTGCCAGCAGCCTAGAGGGACAGCAGAGCTCCTACGAGCAGTACTTC,CASSLEGQQSSYEQYF
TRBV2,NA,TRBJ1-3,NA,TGTGCCAGCAGCGCCAGGGGAAACACCATATATTTT,CASSARGNTIYF
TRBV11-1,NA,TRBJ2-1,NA,TGTGCCAGCAGCTTCCCCGGGACAAATGAGCAGTTCTTC,CASSFPGTNEQFF
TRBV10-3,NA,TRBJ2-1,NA,TGTGCCATCAGTAGGGGGGGGACTCTCCCCAATGAGCAGTTCTTC,CAISRGGTLPNEQFF